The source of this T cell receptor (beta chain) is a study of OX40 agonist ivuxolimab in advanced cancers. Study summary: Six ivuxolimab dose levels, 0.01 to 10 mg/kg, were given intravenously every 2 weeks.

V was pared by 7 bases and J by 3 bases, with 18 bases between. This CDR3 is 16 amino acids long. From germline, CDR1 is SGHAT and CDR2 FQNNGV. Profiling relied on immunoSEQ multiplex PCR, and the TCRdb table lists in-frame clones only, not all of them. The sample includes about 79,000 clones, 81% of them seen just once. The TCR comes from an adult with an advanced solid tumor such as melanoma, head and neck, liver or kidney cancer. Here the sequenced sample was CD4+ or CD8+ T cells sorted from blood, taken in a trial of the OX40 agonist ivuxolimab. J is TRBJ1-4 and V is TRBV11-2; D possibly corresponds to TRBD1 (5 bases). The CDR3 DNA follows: TGTGCCAGCAAGAAGGCCTCAGGGTTTCCTAATGAAAAACTGTTTTTT. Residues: CASKKASGFPNEKLFF.